This TCR beta chain comes out of a study of regulatory T cells in long-lasting Graves disease. Across the study: Persistent Graves' disease required over 5 years of antithyroid drugs and positive TSH receptor antibodies.

Time point defined: persistent/refractory GD, antithyroid drugs over 5 years with positive TRAb. PBMC RNA served as the TCR library source. Investigators report Graves' disease was diagnosed under American Thyroid Association guidelines. Study results and limitations: Comparison showed that persistent patients shared more public clonotypes (roughly 2,500) than new patients (approximately 930). Thyroid tissue went unexamined; only peripheral blood was analyzed.

This clonotype came up many times. The antigen remains unidentified. iRepertoire HTBI primers and Arm-PCR of CDR3 regions built TCR beta libraries. Via MiXCR, TCRdb re-called the multiplex PCR reads, giving one row per CDR3 protein. This sample has fewer than 550,000 distinct CDR3 sequences; roughly a fifth occur once, and the top ten carry roughly 7%. Material: peripheral blood mononuclear cells (PBMCs), obtained when the disease was refractory, from a patient treated with antithyroid drugs. This clonotype was sampled from a female donor with Graves disease.

In DNA, the CDR3 is TGCGCCAGCACAAACGGGGAGGGGGAACTCTACGAGCAGTACTTC. Protein product: CASTNGEGELYEQYF. V gene TRBV5-1 combines with J gene TRBJ2-7; D might be TRBD2 (7 bases). The germline V gene encodes CDR1 SGHRS and CDR2 YFSETQ. With 6 bases removed from V and 3 bases from J, the gap between germline ends came to 19 bases. The CDR3 is made up of 15 amino acids.